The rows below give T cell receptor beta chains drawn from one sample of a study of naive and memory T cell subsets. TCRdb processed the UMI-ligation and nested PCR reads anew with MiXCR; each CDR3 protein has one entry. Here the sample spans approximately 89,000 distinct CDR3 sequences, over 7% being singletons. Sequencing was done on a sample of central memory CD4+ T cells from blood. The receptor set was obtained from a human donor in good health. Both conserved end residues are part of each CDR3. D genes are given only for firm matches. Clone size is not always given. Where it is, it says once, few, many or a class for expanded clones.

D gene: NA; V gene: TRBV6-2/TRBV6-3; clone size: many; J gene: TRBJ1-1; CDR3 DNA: TGTGCCAGCAGCCGACACCAGAACACTGAAGCTTTCTTT; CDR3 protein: CASSRHQNTEAFF
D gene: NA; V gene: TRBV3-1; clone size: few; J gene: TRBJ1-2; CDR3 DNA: TGTGCCAGCAGCCAAGGGACCTCGAGGGGGTATGGCTACACCTTC; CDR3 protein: CASSQGTSRGYGYTF
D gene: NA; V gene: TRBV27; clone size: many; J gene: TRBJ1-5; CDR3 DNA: TGTGCCAGCAGGCTAGCCGATCAGGGCAATCAGCCCCAGCATTTT; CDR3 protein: CASRLADQGNQPQHF
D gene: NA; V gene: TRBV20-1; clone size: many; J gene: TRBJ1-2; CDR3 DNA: TGCAGTGCTAGGGGTTATGGGAGGTCTGGCTATGGCTACACCTTC; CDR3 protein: CSARGYGRSGYGYTF
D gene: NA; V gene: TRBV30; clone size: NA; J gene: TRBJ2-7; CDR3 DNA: TGTGCCTGGAGTGTCGGCAGGGAAGAGCAGTACTTC; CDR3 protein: CAWSVGREEQYF
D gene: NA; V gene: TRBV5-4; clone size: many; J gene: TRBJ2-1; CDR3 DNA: TGTGCCAGCAGCGGGGCAACAGGGTCCGTCCATGAGCAGTTCTTC; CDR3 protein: CASSGATGSVHEQFF
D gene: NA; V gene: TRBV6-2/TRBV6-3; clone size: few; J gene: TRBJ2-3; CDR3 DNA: TGTGCCAGCAGTTACTCTCCTAGCATACCGCAGTATTTT; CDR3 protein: CASSYSPSIPQYF
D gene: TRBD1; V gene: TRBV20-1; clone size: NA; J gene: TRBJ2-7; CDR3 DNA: TGCAGTGCTTCCCCCCCGGGACAGGGGACCAACGAGCAGTACTTC; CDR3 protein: CSASPPGQGTNEQYF
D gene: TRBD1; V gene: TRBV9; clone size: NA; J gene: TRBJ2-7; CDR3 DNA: TGTGCCAGCAGCGTAGATGTGGCAGGGGGAGAGCAGCACTTC; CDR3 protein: CASSVDVAGGEQHF
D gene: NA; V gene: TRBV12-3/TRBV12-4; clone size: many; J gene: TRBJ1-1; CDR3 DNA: TGTGCCAGCAGTTTTAACACTGAAGCTTTCTTT; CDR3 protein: CASSFNTEAFF
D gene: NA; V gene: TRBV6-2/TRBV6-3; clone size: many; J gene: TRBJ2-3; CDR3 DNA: TGTGCCAGCAGGGGGACTGTGCGAGATACGCAGTATTTT; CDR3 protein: CASRGTVRDTQYF
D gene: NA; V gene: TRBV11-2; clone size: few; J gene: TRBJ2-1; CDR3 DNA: TGTGCCAGCAGCTTGGGACACAGCCCCCCTGAGCAGTTCTTC; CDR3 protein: CASSLGHSPPEQFF
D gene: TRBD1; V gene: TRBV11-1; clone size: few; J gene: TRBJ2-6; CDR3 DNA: TGTGCCAGCAGCTTACGTCGGACAGGCTCTGGGGCCAACGTCCTGACTTTC; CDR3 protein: CASSLRRTGSGANVLTF
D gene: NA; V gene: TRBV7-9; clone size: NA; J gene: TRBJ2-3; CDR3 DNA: TGTGCCAGCAGCTTAGGTTCTGCGGTTTTAGGCACAGATACGCAGTATTTT; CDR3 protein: CASSLGSAVLGTDTQYF
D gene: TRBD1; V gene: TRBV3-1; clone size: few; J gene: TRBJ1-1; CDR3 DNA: TGTGCCAGCAGCCCCTCGGACAGGGAGGTCACTGAAGCTTTCTTT; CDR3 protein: CASSPSDREVTEAFF
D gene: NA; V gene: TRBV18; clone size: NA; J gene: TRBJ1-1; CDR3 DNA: TGTGCCAGCTCACCACCCCGGGCCTCTGAAGCTTTCTTT; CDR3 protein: CASSPPRASEAFF
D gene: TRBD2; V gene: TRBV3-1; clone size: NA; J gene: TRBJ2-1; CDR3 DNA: TGTGCCAGCAGCGACTGGACTAGAGGTAGCGAGCAGTTCTTC; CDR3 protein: CASSDWTRGSEQFF
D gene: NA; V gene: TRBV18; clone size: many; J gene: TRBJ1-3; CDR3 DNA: TGTGCCAGCTCACCACGGGACCGTGCATCGGGGAACACCATATATTTT; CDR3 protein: CASSPRDRASGNTIYF
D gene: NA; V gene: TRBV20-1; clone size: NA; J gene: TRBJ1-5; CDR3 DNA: TGCAGTGCTAGAGAACCGAACGGTGGCAATCAGCCCCAGCATTTT; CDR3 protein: CSAREPNGGNQPQHF
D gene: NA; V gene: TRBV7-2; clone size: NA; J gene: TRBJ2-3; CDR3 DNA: TGTGCCAGCAGCCCCCAGCGGAGCACAGATACGCAGTATTTT; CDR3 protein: CASSPQRSTDTQYF
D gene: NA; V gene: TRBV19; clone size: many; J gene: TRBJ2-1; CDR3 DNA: TGTGCCACGAGACTTGCTGGGGCAAAGCGGGTCTTC; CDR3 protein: CATRLAGAKRVF
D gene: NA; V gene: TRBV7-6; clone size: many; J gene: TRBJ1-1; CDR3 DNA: TGTGCCAGCAGCACGGTCCCGGGACGGGGAGGTAACACTGAAGCTTTCTTT; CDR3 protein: CASSTVPGRGGNTEAFF
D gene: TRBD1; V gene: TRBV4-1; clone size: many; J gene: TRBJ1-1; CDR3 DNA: TGCGCCAGCAGCCATACAGGGGCCCGGCCCGCTGAAGCTTTCTTT; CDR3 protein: CASSHTGARPAEAFF
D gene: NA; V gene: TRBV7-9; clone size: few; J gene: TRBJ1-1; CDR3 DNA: TGTGCCAGCAGCTTAAATCGCCCGCGAGCATCTGAAGCTTTCTTT; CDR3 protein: CASSLNRPRASEAFF
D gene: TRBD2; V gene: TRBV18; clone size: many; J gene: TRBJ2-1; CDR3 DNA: TGTGCCAGCTCCCCACCGAACGGGGGGGTGAATGAGCAGTTCTTC; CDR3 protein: CASSPPNGGVNEQFF
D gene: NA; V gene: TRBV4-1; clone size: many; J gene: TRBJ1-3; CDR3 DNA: TGCGCCAGCAGCTTAGGAGGGAACTCTGGAAACACCATATATTTT; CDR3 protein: CASSLGGNSGNTIYF
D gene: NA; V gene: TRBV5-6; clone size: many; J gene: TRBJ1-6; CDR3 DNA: TGTGCCAGCAGCTTGAACGGGATCTCCTATAATTCACCCCTCCACTTT; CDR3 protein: CASSLNGISYNSPLHF
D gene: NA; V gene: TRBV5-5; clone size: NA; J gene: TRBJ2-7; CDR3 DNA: TGTGCCAGCAGCTCCTCCGGGCTCAGGGGAGACGAGCAGTACTTC; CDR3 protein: CASSSSGLRGDEQYF
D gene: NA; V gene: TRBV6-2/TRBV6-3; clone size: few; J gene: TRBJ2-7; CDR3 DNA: TGTGCCAGCAGTTACCCTCAGGGGAGGGCTCGCTCCGAGCAGTACTTC; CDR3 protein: CASSYPQGRARSEQYF
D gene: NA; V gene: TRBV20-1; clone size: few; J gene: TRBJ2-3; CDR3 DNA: TGCAGTGCTAGACACGACGTTCAGGTAGATACGCAGTATTTT; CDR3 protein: CSARHDVQVDTQYF
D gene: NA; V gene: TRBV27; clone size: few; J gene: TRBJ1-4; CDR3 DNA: TGTGCCAGCAGTTTAATGGCTCCAGGGCTTGGAAAACTGTTTTTT; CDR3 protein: CASSLMAPGLGKLFF
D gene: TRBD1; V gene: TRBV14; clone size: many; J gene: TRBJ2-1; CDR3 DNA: TGTGCCAGCAGCCTCGGACAGGGGGGCCCCAGCTCCTACAATGAGCAGTTCTTC; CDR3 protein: CASSLGQGGPSSYNEQFF
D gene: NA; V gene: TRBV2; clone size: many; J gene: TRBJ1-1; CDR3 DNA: TGTGCCAGCAGTGTTGGTATGAACACTGAAGCTTTCTTT; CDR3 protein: CASSVGMNTEAFF
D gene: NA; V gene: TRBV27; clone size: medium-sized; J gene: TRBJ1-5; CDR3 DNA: TGTGCCAGCAGTTTAGAACAAGGAGGCGCTCAGCCCCAGCATTTT; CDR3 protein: CASSLEQGGAQPQHF
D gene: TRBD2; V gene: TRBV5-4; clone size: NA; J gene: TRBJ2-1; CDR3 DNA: TGTGCCAGCAGCTTTCCTAGCGGGGGGCGGGGTGAGCAGTTCTTC; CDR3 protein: CASSFPSGGRGEQFF
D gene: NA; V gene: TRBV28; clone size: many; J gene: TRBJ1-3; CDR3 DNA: TGTGCCAGCCGGACGGCCTCTTCTGGAAACACCATATATTTT; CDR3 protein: CASRTASSGNTIYF
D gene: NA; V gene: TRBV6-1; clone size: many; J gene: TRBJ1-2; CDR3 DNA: TGTGCCAGCAGCCTACGAAGGGGGGCGGAAAATGGCTACACCTTC; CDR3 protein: CASSLRRGAENGYTF
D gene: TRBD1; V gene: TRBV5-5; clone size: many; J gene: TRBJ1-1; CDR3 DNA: TGTGCCAGCAGTCCAGACCCGGGTGTCAGGGGGGGCACTGAAGCTTTCTTT; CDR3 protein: CASSPDPGVRGGTEAFF
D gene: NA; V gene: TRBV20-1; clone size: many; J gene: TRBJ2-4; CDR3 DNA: TGCAGTGCTAGTACCCCCCCAAACATTCAGTACTTC; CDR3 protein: CSASTPPNIQYF
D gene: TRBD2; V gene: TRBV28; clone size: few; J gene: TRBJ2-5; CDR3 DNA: TGTGCCAGCAGTCCGCAAGCGGGGTTGGCCCAGTACTTC; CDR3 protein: CASSPQAGLAQYF
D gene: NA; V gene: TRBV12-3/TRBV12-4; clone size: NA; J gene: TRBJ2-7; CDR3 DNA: TGTGTCAGCAGTTTGAACAGCCAAGTCTCCTACGAGCAGTACTTC; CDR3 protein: CVSSLNSQVSYEQYF
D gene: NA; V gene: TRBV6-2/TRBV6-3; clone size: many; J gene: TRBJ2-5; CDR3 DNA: TGTGCCAGCAGTATTCATTCATCAGGCGGGCGTGAGACCCAGTACTTC; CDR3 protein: CASSIHSSGGRETQYF
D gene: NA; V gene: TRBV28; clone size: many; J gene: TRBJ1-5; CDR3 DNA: TGTGCCAGCACGGTTGGGGGGAGTCACCCCAATCAGCCCCAGCATTTT; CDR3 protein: CASTVGGSHPNQPQHF
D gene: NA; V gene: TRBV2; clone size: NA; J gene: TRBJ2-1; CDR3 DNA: TGTGCCAGCAGGGGGTTGGCAACAACGTCTCAGTTCTTC; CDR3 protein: CASRGLATTSQFF
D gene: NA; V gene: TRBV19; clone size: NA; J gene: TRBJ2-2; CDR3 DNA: TGTGCCAGTAGTATTGTGTCCTCGACCGGGGAGCTGTTTTTT; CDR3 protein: CASSIVSSTGELFF
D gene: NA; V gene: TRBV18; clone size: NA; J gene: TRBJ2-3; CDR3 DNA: TGTGCCAGCTCACCACAAGCTGTCGGGACAGATACGCAGTATTTT; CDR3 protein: CASSPQAVGTDTQYF
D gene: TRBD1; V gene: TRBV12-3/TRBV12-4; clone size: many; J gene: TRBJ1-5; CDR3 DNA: TGTGCCAGCAGTTTTGCCAGGGGGCAGGGCCAGCCCCAGCATTTT; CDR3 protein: CASSFARGQGQPQHF
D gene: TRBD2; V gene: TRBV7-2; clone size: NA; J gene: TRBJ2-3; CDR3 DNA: TGTGCCAGCAGCTCCCCGGGACTAGAGGAGACGCAGTATTTT; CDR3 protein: CASSSPGLEETQYF
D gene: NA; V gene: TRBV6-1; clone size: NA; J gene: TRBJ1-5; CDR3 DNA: TGTGCCAGCAGTGAAGCCATGCCTAGGAAGCATTTT; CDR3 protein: CASSEAMPRKHF
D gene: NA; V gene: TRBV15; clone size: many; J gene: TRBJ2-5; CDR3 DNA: TGTGCCACCAGCAGATCGCTCGGGGTTCAAGAGACCCAGTACTTC; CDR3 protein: CATSRSLGVQETQYF
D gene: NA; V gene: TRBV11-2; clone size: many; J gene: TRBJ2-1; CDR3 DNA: TGTGCCAGCAGCTTAGACCCTAACTCCTACAATGAGCAGTTCTTC; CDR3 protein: CASSLDPNSYNEQFF
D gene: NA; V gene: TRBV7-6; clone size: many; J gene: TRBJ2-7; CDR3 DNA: TGTGCCAGCAGCTCGACTGGTTGGTGGCAGTACTTC; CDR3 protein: CASSSTGWWQYF